This T cell receptor beta chain was documented in a study of shared clonotypes between healthy human individuals. CDR1 is SGHRS, CDR2 YFSETQ, per germline. Trimming took 4 bases from V and 5 from J, leaving 18 bases between them. The CDR3 consists of 15 residues. Every one of the donors was a Caucasian adult that lived in Nashville, Tennessee. With regard to this clone: Its antigen is undetermined.

Method: immunoSEQ multiplex PCR; TCRdb's copy keeps in-frame clones and lacks some. Here the sample spans about 2.4 million clones, approximately 93% being singletons. General study findings and limits: All-four-donor shared clonotypes had higher generation probabilities than non-shared clonotypes did. Naive subsets generally exceeded memory subsets in estimated richness.

The sample was naive CD4+ T cells from PBMCs. Described subset: CD45RA+ positively selected. The sequence derives from a man aged 18 to 29 in good health. Some clones in this sample may be carry-over from other donors' samples. The rearrangement joins TRBV5-1 to TRBJ2-5; the D gene is possibly TRBD2 (6 bases). The CDR3 nucleotides are TGCGCCAGCAGCCCCGCAACGGGAGCCGGCGAGACCCAGTACTTC. It yields the protein CASSPATGAGETQYF.